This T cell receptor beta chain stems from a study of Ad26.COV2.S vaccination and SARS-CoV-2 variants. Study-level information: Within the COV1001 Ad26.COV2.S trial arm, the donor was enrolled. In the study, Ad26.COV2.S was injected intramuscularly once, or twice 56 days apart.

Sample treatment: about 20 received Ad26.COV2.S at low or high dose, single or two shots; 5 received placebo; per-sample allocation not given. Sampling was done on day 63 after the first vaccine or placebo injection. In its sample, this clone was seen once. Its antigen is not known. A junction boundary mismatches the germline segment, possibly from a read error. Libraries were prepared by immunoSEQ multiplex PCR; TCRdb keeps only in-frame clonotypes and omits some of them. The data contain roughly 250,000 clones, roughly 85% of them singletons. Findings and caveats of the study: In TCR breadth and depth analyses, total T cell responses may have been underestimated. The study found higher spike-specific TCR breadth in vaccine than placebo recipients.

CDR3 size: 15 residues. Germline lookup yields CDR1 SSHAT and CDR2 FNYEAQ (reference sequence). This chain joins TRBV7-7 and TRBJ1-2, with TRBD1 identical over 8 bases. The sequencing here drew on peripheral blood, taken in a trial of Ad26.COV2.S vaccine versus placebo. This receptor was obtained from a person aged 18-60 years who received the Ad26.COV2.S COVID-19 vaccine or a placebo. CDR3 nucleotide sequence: TGTGCTAGCACCCCATTGACAGGGGATAACTATGGCTACACCTTC. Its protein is CASTPLTGDNYGYTF.